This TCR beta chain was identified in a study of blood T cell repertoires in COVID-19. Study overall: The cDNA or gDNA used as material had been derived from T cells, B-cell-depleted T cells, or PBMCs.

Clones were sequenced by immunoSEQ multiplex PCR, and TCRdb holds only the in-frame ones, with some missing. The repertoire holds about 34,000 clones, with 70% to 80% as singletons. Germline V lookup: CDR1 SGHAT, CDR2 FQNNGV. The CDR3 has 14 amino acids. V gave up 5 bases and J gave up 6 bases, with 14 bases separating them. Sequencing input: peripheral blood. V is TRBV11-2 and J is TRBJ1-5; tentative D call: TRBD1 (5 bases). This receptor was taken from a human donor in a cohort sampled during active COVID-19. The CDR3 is CASSTWDSGQPQHF. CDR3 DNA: TGTGCCAGCAGCACGTGGGACTCTGGTCAGCCCCAGCATTTT.